Shown below are 20 T cell receptor beta chains from a single sample sequenced in a study of early T cells in non-severe SARS-CoV-2 infection. In TCRdb, the 5' RACE reads were re-called with MiXCR into one record per CDR3 protein. The data show some 82,000 distinct CDR3 sequences, approximately 12% seen once. The sample was whole blood, taken at baseline. The origin of the receptors is an adult who was a healthcare worker with PCR-confirmed SARS-CoV-2 infection or an uninfected control (not recorded which).

This chain connects TRBV20-1 to TRBJ2-1, with 8 nucleotides matching TRBD2. The CDR3 runs to 12 residues. J lost 10 bases, V lost 5 bases, and 7 bases had no gene match. The germline V gene encodes CDR1 DFQATT and CDR2 SNEGSKA (reference sequence). The DNA for the CDR3 is TGCAGTGCTCAGGGACTAGTAGAGGAGCAGTTCTTC. It translates to CSAQGLVEEQFF.

This clonotype was seen a handful of times. The chain is built from TRBV14 and TRBJ2-7; the D is unclear. CDR1 and CDR2 (germline): SGHDN, FVKESK. Trimming shortened V by 5 bases and J by 1 base, and 12 bases separated the two germline ends. This CDR3 is built from 14 residues. In DNA, the CDR3 is TGTGCCAGCAGCTCCCAGGTTTGGTCCTACGAGCAGTACTTC. Translation: CASSSQVWSYEQYF.

There are a few counts of this clonotype. This rearrangement joins TRBV7-3 to TRBJ2-3, with D uncertain. V was pared by 5 bases and J by 1 base, with 10 bases between. CDR1 and CDR2 from the germline V gene are SGHTA and FQGTGA. CDR3 length: 14 amino acids. This CDR3 reads CASSPAARTDTQYF. The CDR3 region has the DNA TGTGCCAGCAGCCCGGCGGCCCGCACAGATACGCAGTATTTT.

This clonotype was counted a few times. V gene TRBV19 combines with J gene TRBJ1-2, with D possibly being TRBD1 (5 bases). Trimming took 9 bases from V and 4 from J, leaving 24 bases between them. CDR1 LNHDA and CDR2 SQIVND come from the germline V gene (reference sequence). CDR3 length: 16 amino acids. CDR3 region: CASSPQSGWGTYGYTF. The CDR3 nucleotides are TGTGCCAGCTCCCCTCAAAGCGGGTGGGGCACCTATGGCTACACCTTC.

A remark on this clonotype: One end of the junction does not line up with germline, which may come from a read error. The rearrangement uses TRBV5-8 and TRBJ1-5; a weak D match, TRBD1 (5 bases). This CDR3 contains 15 residues. Germline V CDR1 and CDR2: SGHTS, YDEGEE. The CDR3 reads CVSTGGAYSNQPQHF. DNA for the CDR3: TGTGTCAGCACCGGGGGAGCCTATAGCAATCAGCCCCAGCATTTT.

The chain combines TRBV20-1 with TRBJ2-7; no firm D call. Germline lookup yields CDR1 DFQATT and CDR2 SNEGSKA (reference sequence). V was cut by 0 bases and J by 5 bases, with 5 bases left in between. The CDR3 length is 11 residues. The CDR3 sequence is CSARDSDEQYF. The CDR3 nucleotides are TGCAGTGCTAGAGATTCGGACGAGCAGTACTTC.

This clonotype was recorded at least ten times. This chain links TRBV7-3 with TRBJ2-1, with TRBD1 identical over 8 bases. Germline CDR1 SGHTA, CDR2 FQGTGA. The CDR3 totals 15 residues. J gave up 4 bases and V 5 bases, and 7 bases lay outside the gene matches. In nucleotides, the CDR3 is TGTGCCAGCAGCCTAGGACAGGGAAAGTACAATGAGCAGTTCTTC. This sequence encodes CASSLGQGKYNEQFF.

The table lists this clonotype with a few counts. V gene TRBV10-3 combines with J gene TRBJ1-2; D is perhaps TRBD1 (5 bases). The CDR3 runs to 15 residues. The germline V gene encodes CDR1 ENHRY and CDR2 SYGVKD. With 10 bases removed from V and 2 bases from J, the gap between germline ends came to 20 bases. The CDR3 sequence is CASERGTGTNYGYTF. In DNA form, the CDR3 reads TGTGCCAGCGAACGCGGGACCGGAACCAACTATGGCTACACCTTC.

This clonotype was detected ten times or more. This chain uses TRBV18 with TRBJ1-2; D remains ambiguous. CDR1 and CDR2 from the germline V gene are KGHSH and LQKENI. CDR3 length equals 13 residues. V gave up 3 bases and J gave up 2 bases, with 7 bases separating them. DNA for the CDR3: TGTGCCAGCTCACCGGTGGGGAACTATGGCTACACCTTC. It codes for CASSPVGNYGYTF.

This rearrangement joins TRBV28 to TRBJ1-2; the D is unclear. V was pared by 5 bases and J by 0 bases, with 4 bases between. Germline-derived CDR1 and CDR2 are MDHEN and SYDVKM. This CDR3 region has 12 residues. CDR3 DNA sequence: TGTGCCAGCAGTGACACTAACTATGGCTACACCTTC. Protein product: CASSDTNYGYTF.

This clonotype showed up many times. The chain has TRBV18 and TRBJ2-1; 8 nucleotides line up with TRBD1. V was pared by 3 bases and J by 6 bases, with 4 bases of the junction left unmatched. The CDR3 consists of 14 residues. Germline loops: CDR1 KGHSH, CDR2 LQKENI. CDR3 coding DNA: TGTGCCAGCTCACCTGCAGGGGGCATCAATGAGCAGTTCTTC. Encoded protein: CASSPAGGINEQFF. The variable domain in full, with the rest retrieved from reference TRBV18 and TRBJ2-1, is NAGVMQNPRHLVRRRGQEARLRCSPMKGHSHVYWYRQLPEEGLKFMVYLQKENIIDESGMPKERFSAEFPKEGPSILRIQQVVRGDSAAYFCASSPAGGINEQFFGPGTRLTVL.

The chain carries TRBV7-6 and TRBJ1-3, with D unresolved. CDR1 is SGHVS and CDR2 is FNYEAQ in the germline V gene. V was pared by 6 bases and J by 0 bases, with 12 bases between. This CDR3 region has 15 residues. In nucleotides, the CDR3 is TGTGCCAGCAGTTCTACACCAAACTCTGGAAACACCATATATTTT. The encoded protein is CASSSTPNSGNTIYF.

CDR3 sequence reads: CASSPRARLRSYGYTF. In DNA, the CDR3 is TGTGCCAGCAGCCCCCGGGCGAGGCTCCGGAGCTATGGCTACACCTTC. The chain employs TRBV11-2 and TRBJ1-2; no clear D. This CDR3 region has 16 residues. The germline V gene has CDR1 SGHAT and CDR2 FQNNGV. The V end was cut by 5 bases, the J end by 4 bases, with 20 bases between.

This clonotype was seen a few times. V gene TRBV9 combines with J gene TRBJ2-3; D uncertain. V was trimmed by 3 bases and J by 4 bases, leaving 15 bases between them. This CDR3 has 15 amino acids. CDR1 is SGDLS and CDR2 is YYNGEE in the germline V gene. CDR3 sequence (DNA): TGTGCCAGCAGCGCAGACCTCCTGACGGCAGATACGCAGTATTTT. Its protein product is CASSADLLTADTQYF.

This rearrangement joins TRBV5-6 to TRBJ2-3; 10 bases are a match to TRBD2. V trimming: 5 bases; J trimming: 4 bases; junction bases outside the gene matches: 7. Germline V gene lookup returns CDR1 SGHDT and CDR2 YYEEEE. CDR3 length: 15 residues. The CDR3 is CASRGPSGSADTQYF. In nucleotides, the CDR3 is TGTGCCAGCAGGGGGCCTAGCGGGAGTGCAGATACGCAGTATTTT.

This sequence joins TRBV20-1 and TRBJ1-2, with D perhaps matching TRBD1 (5 bases). The V and J ends lost 1 base and 1 base respectively, with 13 bases between them. The germline V gene encodes CDR1 DFQATT and CDR2 SNEGSKA (reference sequence). This CDR3 comprises 15 residues. For the CDR3, the DNA is TGCAGTGCTAGAGCCCGGCAGGGCTTTAACTATGGCTACACCTTC. This codes for CSARARQGFNYGYTF.

This clonotype has just a few counts. V is TRBV5-1 and J is TRBJ2-7, with 7 bases that match TRBD1. From germline, CDR1 is SGHRS and CDR2 YFSETQ. This CDR3 is built from 14 residues. With 2 bases clipped from V and 3 bases from J, the junction kept 5 bases outside the gene matches. The DNA of the CDR3 is TGCGCCAGCAGCTTCGGGACAGTCTACTACGAGCAGTACTTC. It encodes CASSFGTVYYEQYF.

This clonotype was recorded many times. This sequence joins TRBV5-1 and TRBJ1-1; D unclear. Germline CDR1 SGHRS, CDR2 YFSETQ. The V gene lost 1 base and the J gene lost 0 bases, with 4 bases spanning the gap. CDR3 length equals 13 residues. The CDR3 reads CASSLSVNTEAFF. The CDR3 region has the DNA TGCGCCAGCAGCTTGTCAGTGAACACTGAAGCTTTCTTT.

The chain is built from TRBV7-9 and TRBJ2-7, with D hard to call. This CDR3 contains 11 residues. Between the trimmed V and J ends, which lost 3 bases and 7 bases, there was a span of 7 bases. Germline values: CDR1 SEHNR, CDR2 FQNEAQ (reference sequence). The CDR3 nucleotides read TGTGCCAGCAGCTTGAGCTTTGAGCAGTACTTC. Translation: CASSLSFEQYF.

This clonotype came up many times. CDR3 DNA: TGCAGTGCCGTTAGTTGGGGGCAAGACTACGAGCAGTACTTC. It specifies CSAVSWGQDYEQYF. The chain is built from TRBV20-1 and TRBJ2-7; possible D gene TRBD1, 6 bases. The CDR3 spans 14 residues. Between the trimmed V and J ends, which lost 6 bases and 3 bases, there was a span of 18 bases. Germline V CDR1 and CDR2: DFQATT, SNEGSKA (reference sequence).